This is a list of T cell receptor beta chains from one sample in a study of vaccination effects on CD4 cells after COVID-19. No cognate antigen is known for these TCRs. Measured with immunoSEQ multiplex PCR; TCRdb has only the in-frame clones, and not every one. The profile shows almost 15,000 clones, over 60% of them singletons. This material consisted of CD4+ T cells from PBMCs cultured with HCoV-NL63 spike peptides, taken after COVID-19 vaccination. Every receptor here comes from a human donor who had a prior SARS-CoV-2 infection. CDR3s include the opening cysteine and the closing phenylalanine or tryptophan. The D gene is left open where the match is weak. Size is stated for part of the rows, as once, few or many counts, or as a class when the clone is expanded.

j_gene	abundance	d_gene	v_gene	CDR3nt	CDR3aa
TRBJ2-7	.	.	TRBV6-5	TGTGCCAGCAGCCAACGCGACGGGGCCTACGAGCAGTACTTC	CASSQRDGAYEQYF
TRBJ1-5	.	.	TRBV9	TGTGCCAGCTCCATGGAGGGCCTTGGAGGACCCCAGCATTTT	CASSMEGLGGPQHF
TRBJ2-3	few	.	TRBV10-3	TGTGCCATCAGTGAGTATGGGGGGGGCGAAGATACGCAGTATTTT	CAISEYGGGEDTQYF
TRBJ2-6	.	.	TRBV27	TGTGCCAGCAGTAGGGCCTCCGGGGCCAACGTCCTGACTTTC	CASSRASGANVLTF
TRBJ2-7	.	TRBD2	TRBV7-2	TGTGCCAGCAGCCCACCCGGGGGACTAGCCGAGCAGTACTTC	CASSPPGGLAEQYF
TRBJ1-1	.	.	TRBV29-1	TGCAGCGTTGGTGGGCGAGGAAGGAACACTGAAGCTTTCTTT	CSVGGRGRNTEAFF
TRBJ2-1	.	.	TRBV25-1	TGTGCCAGCAGTATATACAGGGAGAGCTCCTACAATGAGCAGTTCTTC	CASSIYRESSYNEQFF
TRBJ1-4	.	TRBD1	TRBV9	TGTGCCAGCAGCCGGGGGGGACAGGGGGGTGAAAAACTGTTTTTT	CASSRGGQGGEKLFF
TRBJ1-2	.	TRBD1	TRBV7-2	TGTGCCAGCAGCTTAGGGGCAGGGGGCACCTATGGCTACACCTTC	CASSLGAGGTYGYTF
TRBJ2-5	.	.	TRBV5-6	TGTGCCAGCAGATTCCAGGGGAGGACTCAGCAAGAGACCCAGTACTTC	CASRFQGRTQQETQYF
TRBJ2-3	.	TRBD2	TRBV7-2	TGTGCCAGCAGCGGTTGGGGGGGGGATACGCAGTATTTT	CASSGWGGDTQYF
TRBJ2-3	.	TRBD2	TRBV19	TGTGCCAGTAGCCCGGGACTAGCGGGGACAGATACGCAGTATTTT	CASSPGLAGTDTQYF
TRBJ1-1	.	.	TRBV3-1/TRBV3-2	TGTGCCAGCAGCCAAGGGACTAGACAGTCGAACACTGAAGCTTTCTTT	CASSQGTRQSNTEAFF
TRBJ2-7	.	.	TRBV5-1	TGCGCCAGCAGCTTGACGGGCTACGAGCAGTACTTC	CASSLTGYEQYF
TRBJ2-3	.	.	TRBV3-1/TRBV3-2	TGTGCCAGCAGCCAAGCCGGGACATACACAGATACGCAGTATTTT	CASSQAGTYTDTQYF
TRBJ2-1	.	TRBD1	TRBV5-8	TGTGCCAGCAGTAGGGACAGGGGGATCAATGAGCAGTTCTTC	CASSRDRGINEQFF
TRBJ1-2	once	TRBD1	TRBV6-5	TGTGCCAGCACCGGGGACAGGGCTAACTATGGCTACACCTTC	CASTGDRANYGYTF
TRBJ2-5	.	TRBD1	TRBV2	TGTGCCAGCCTGGGACAGTTAAAAGAGACCCAGTACTTC	CASLGQLKETQYF
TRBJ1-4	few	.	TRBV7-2	TGTGCCAGCAGCTTAGGGACAGCTAATGAAAAACTGTTTTTT	CASSLGTANEKLFF
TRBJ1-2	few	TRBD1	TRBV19	TGTGCCAGCCAGACAGGGGGTCAAGATGGCTACACCTTC	CASQTGGQDGYTF
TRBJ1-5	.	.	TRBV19	TGTGCCAGTAGCCCCCATTCGAGCAATCAGCCCCAGCATTTT	CASSPHSSNQPQHF
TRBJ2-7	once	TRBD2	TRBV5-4	TGTGCCAGCAGCTTAGCGGGAGGTTACTCCTACGAGCAGTACTTC	CASSLAGGYSYEQYF
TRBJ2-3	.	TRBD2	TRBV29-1	TGCAGCGTTCGGGCTAGCGGCCCCACAGATACGCAGTATTTT	CSVRASGPTDTQYF
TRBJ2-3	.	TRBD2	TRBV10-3	TGTGCCATCAGTGAGGATAGCGGGGGGGGACGAGGTACGCAGTATTTT	CAISEDSGGGRGTQYF
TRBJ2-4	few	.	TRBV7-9	TGTGCCAGCAGCTTAGTGGGGGGTGCCAAAAACATTCAGTACTTC	CASSLVGGAKNIQYF
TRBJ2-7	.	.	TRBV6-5	TGTGCCAGCAGTCCCCGGAACCAAGACTACGAGCAGTACTTC	CASSPRNQDYEQYF
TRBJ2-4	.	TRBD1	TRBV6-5	TGTGCCAGCAGGACAGGGGGCGGCCTAAACATTCAGTACTTC	CASRTGGGLNIQYF
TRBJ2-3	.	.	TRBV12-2	TGTGCAAGTCGCTTCCCCGGGCCCCGGTCGGCGGGCACAGATACGCAGTATTTT	CASRFPGPRSAGTDTQYF
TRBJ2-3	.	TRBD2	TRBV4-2	TGTGCCAGCAGCCAAGAGCCTAGCGGGAGCACAGATACGCAGTATTTT	CASSQEPSGSTDTQYF
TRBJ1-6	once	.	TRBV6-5	TGTGCCAGCAGGCAGGGTAGTTCACCCCTCCACTTT	CASRQGSSPLHF
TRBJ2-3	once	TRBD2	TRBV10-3	TGTGCCATCAGTACTAGCGGGGGAACAGATACGCAGTATTTT	CAISTSGGTDTQYF
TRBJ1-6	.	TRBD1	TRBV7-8	TGTGCCAGCAGCTCCAGGGGGACTTCACCCCTCCACTTT	CASSSRGTSPLHF
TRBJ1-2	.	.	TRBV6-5	TGTGCCAGCAGCGGAGACGGCCCAGCTAACTATGGCTACACCTTC	CASSGDGPANYGYTF
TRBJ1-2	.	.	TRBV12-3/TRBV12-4	TGTGCCAGCAGTTCCTTATTCCCCCACAAGAATTCCTTC	CASSSLFPHKNSF
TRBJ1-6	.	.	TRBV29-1	TGCAGCGTTGGTCAGGACCAAAATTCACCCCTCCACTTT	CSVGQDQNSPLHF
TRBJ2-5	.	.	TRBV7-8	TGTGCCAGCAGCCTGGCAGGGTTGGAGACCCAGTACTTC	CASSLAGLETQYF
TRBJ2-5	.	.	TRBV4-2	TGTGCCAGCAGCCAAGGAGCTAGCCTCCAAGAGACCCAGTACTTC	CASSQGASLQETQYF
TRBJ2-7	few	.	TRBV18	TGTGCCAGCTCACGTGGGGTCAGCTCCTACGAGCAGTACTTC	CASSRGVSSYEQYF
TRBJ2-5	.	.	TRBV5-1	TGCGCCAGCAGCCCAGGGGACACCTTGGGAGAGACCCAGTACTTC	CASSPGDTLGETQYF
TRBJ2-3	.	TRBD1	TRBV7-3	TGTGCCAGCAGCCGGACAGGGGGCCTAGGCACAGATACGCAGTATTTT	CASSRTGGLGTDTQYF
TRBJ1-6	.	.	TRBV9	TGTGCCAGCAGCGTAGTCCCAGGTCAGAATTCACCCCTCCACTTT	CASSVVPGQNSPLHF
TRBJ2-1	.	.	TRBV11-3	TGTGCCAGCAGCCAGGATGGAGGGCGAGGCAATGAGCAGTTCTTC	CASSQDGGRGNEQFF
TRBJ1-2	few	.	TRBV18	TGTGCCAGCTCACCTTCGGGGGATGGCTACACCTTC	CASSPSGDGYTF
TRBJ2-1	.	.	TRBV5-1	TGCGCCAGCAGCTTCCTACAGGATAGCTCCTACAATGAGCAGTTCTTC	CASSFLQDSSYNEQFF
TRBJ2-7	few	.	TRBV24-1	TGTGCCACCAGTGGACAGCAGTACTTC	CATSGQQYF
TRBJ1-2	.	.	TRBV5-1	TGCGCCAGCAGCTTGTTCGCAGGGAGTGACTATGGCTACACCTTC	CASSLFAGSDYGYTF
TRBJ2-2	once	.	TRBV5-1	TGCGCCAGCGGCAGGGCGATGACGAACACCGGGGAGCTGTTTTTT	CASGRAMTNTGELFF
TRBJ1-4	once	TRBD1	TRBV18	TGTGCCAGCTCACCGGGACAGATAAATGAAAAACTGTTTTTT	CASSPGQINEKLFF
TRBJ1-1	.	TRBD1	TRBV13	TGTGCCAGCAGCCCTACACCGGGACAGGCACCGAACACTGAAGCTTTCTTT	CASSPTPGQAPNTEAFF
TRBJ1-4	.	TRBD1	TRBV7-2	TGTGCCAGCAGCTTAAACCCGGGACAGGTGGCACAAAAACTGTTTTTT	CASSLNPGQVAQKLFF
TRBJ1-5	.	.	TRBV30	TGTGCCTGGAGTAGATACGGGGGACAGCCCCAGCATTTT	CAWSRYGGQPQHF
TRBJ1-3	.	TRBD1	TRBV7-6	TGTGCCAGCAGCTTGGGACAGTCATTCTCTGGAAACACCATATATTTT	CASSLGQSFSGNTIYF
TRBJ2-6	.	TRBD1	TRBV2	TGTGCCAGCAGCCTGGACAGGGGTTCAGGGGCCAACGTCCTGACTTTC	CASSLDRGSGANVLTF
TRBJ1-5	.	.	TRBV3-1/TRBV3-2	TGTGCCAGCAGCCAAGGATTAATCGGACAGATGCACAATCAGCCCCAGCATTTT	CASSQGLIGQMHNQPQHF
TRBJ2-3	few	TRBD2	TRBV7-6	TGTGCCAGCAGCCCCGGGACTAGTTCCGGCACAGATACGCAGTATTTT	CASSPGTSSGTDTQYF
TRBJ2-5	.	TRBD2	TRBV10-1	TGCGCCAGCAACCCGGGGGCGGGGGGGAAAAAAGAGACCCAGTACTTC	CASNPGAGGKKETQYF
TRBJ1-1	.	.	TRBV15	TGTGCCACCAGCAGAGGTTATACTGAAGCTTTCTTT	CATSRGYTEAFF